This TCR beta chain is drawn from a study of OX40 agonist ivuxolimab in advanced cancers. Study-wide context: Ivuxolimab, which targeted the costimulatory receptor OX40 (CD134), was an agonistic, fully human IgG2 monoclonal antibody. Intravenous ivuxolimab was administered to patients every 2 weeks at six dose levels: 0.01, 0.1, 0.3, 1.5, 3 and 10 mg/kg. Of the 52 patients in dose escalation, some 19 had hepatocellular carcinoma, approximately 15 had melanoma, 9 had renal cell carcinoma and 9 had head and neck cancer. The dose-escalation cohort was around 84% male with a mean age of about 60 years, ranging from roughly 23 to 90. Patients were allowed to have had prior anti-PD-1, anti-PD-L1 or anti-CTLA-4 therapy, and around two fifths of the dose-escalation patients had been treated with checkpoint inhibitors. Partial responses occurred in three dose-escalation patients: two with cutaneous melanoma and one with hepatocellular carcinoma. The point of sequencing TCRbeta in the periphery was to test whether ivuxolimab changed TCR sequence diversity and drove clonal T-cell expansion. The paper reports the monotherapy dose-escalation portion (N ≈ 50 patients) of the phase I ivuxolimab trial. The paper as a whole reports these results and caveats: In the 0.1-3.0 mg/kg groups, partial responders were among the patients with the lowest normalized peripheral clonal expansion, particularly in CD8+ T cells. On average, CD8+ T cells showed more expanded clones than CD4+ T cells after ivuxolimab. Which antigens the clonally expanded peripheral T cells were specific for was not determined. Low levels of normalized T-cell clonal expansion were also seen in some patients who did not respond. At doses of 0.1 to 3.0 mg/kg, clonal expansion of both CD4+ and CD8+ blood T cells was observed from baseline to week 6.

Genomic DNA was isolated from the sorted cells so that the TCRbeta CDR3 region could be sequenced. The immunoSEQ Assay was used to sequence the TCRbeta CDR3 regions. TCRdb took over this immuneACCESS table, retaining in-frame rearrangements with V and J assigned. Such tables are incomplete; in checked studies, under half of the missing clones stem from an unresolved V gene, and the remainder is unexplained. Present in this sample are tens of thousands of clones, over 75% of which were seen just once. 4.5% to 6% of the sample belongs to the ten largest clones. The trial excluded patients who had a history of autoimmune disease or who were on systemic immunosuppression. Peripheral blood for TCR sequencing was drawn from every dose cohort at baseline, at cycle 4 day 1 and at cycle 7 day 1. Samples were obtained from an open-label, multicenter, first-in-human phase I dose-escalation trial of ivuxolimab. Adults with locally advanced or metastatic melanoma, renal cell, hepatocellular, or head and neck squamous cell carcinoma were enrolled in the trial. Before TCR sequencing, CD4+ T cells and CD8+ T cells were sorted from peripheral blood as separate populations.

There are 14 amino acids in the CDR3, from cysteine to phenylalanine inclusive. Of the read, only the CDR3 DNA is kept; its 42 bases are in frame from base 1. From the germline V gene, CDR1 is SGHRS and CDR2 is YFSETQ. V is cut by 0 bases and J by 4 bases, and the space between the germline ends is 7 bases. As for this clone: This receptor's antigen is unknown. No much larger clone is present one base from it, and per-base qualities are unavailable.

The sequence derives from an adult with an advanced solid tumor such as melanoma, head and neck, liver or kidney cancer. Here the chain combines TRBV5-1 and TRBJ1-4; the D gene cannot be named for sure. The sequencing used CD4+ or CD8+ T cells sorted from blood, collected in a trial of the OX40 agonist ivuxolimab. The nucleotide sequence is TGCGCCAGCAGCTTGGGCCAGGATAATGAAAAACTGTTTTTT. Translated, this gives CASSLGQDNEKLFF.